A single sample is the source of the 12 T cell receptor beta chains below, sequenced in a study of glioma-infiltrating T cells. TCR alpha and beta CDR3 regions were amplified from RNA using iRepertoire nested multiplex PCR. From the multiplex PCR reads, TCRdb called clonotypes with MiXCR, one entry per CDR3 protein. The data hold about 10,000 distinct CDR3 sequences, with roughly 61% observed a single time. Specimen: glioma tissue, nonneoplastic brain tissue, or PBMCs (not recorded which). These receptors all come from a human donor with low-grade glioma or glioblastoma, undergoing nonglioma brain surgery, or in good health (not recorded which).

Comments on this clonotype: The conserved final phenylalanine or tryptophan is absent from the CDR3, which likely points to a read error. The chain carries TRBV7-9 and TRBJ1-1; D is possibly TRBD1 (5 bases). From germline, CDR1 is SEHNR and CDR2 FQNEAQ (reference sequence). This CDR3 comprises 16 residues. Trimming took 1 base from V and 3 from J, leaving 15 bases between them. DNA of the CDR3: TGTGCCAGCAGCTTAGAAGACAGCGGAAGCGACACTGAAGCTTTCCTT. This sequence encodes CASSLEDSGSDTEAFL.

The CDR3 spells CASSLAGDIQPQHF. The CDR3 DNA follows: TGTGCCAGCAGTTTGGCAGGCGATATCCAGCCCCAGCATTTT. V and J are TRBV28 and TRBJ1-5, with D hard to call. V lost 3 bases, J lost 7 bases, and 13 bases lay in between. Per the germline V gene, CDR1 is MDHEN and CDR2 is SYDVKM. The CDR3 sequence is 14 residues long.

By frequency in the sample, this clonotype is medium-sized. This rearrangement joins TRBV7-9 to TRBJ1-1, with D unclear. The CDR3 is 14 residues long. Looked up from germline, CDR1 is SEHNR and CDR2 is FQNEAQ (reference sequence). Trimming removed 2 bases at V and 5 bases at J, with 12 bases between. In nucleotides, the CDR3 is TGTGCCAGCAGCTTAAATGAGGGTTTAACTGAAGCTTTCTTT. Amino acid sequence: CASSLNEGLTEAFF.

On this clonotype itself: Sequence at one end of the junction differs from germline and may be a read error. The chain uses TRBV7-9 and TRBJ2-1; maybe TRBD2 (5 bases). Germline V gene data show CDR1 as SEHNR and CDR2 as FQNEAQ (reference sequence). The CDR3 has 14 amino acids. The CDR3 here is CAGSLAERDDERFF. CDR3 bases: TGTGCCGGCAGCTTAGCCGAGAGGGATGATGAGCGGTTCTTC.

This clonotype occurred once. This chain joins TRBV6-6 and TRBJ1-1; D not resolved. The CDR3 runs 13 residues. CDR1 is MNHNY, CDR2 SVGAGI, per germline (reference sequence). Trimming shortened V by 11 bases and J by 3 bases, and 16 bases separated the two germline ends. The CDR3 loop is CASEQPWDTEAFF. DNA for the CDR3: TGTGCCTCCGAACAGCCCTGGGACACTGAAGCTTTCTTT.

As regards this clonotype: This could be a read error, since a much larger clone is one nucleotide away. The V and J genes are TRBV2 and TRBJ2-3; 12 positions agree with TRBD2. Germline V gene data show CDR1 as SNHLY and CDR2 as FYNNEI. The CDR3 runs 17 residues. The CDR3 sequence is CASSEDGLAGSKDTQYF. Here the CDR3 DNA reads TGTGCCAGCAGTGAGGATGGACTAGCGGGGAGCAAAGATACGCAGTATTTT.

The chain is built from TRBV18 and TRBJ1-2; a possible D gene is TRBD1 (6 bases). This CDR3 spans 15 amino acids. Trimming left V 8 bases short and J 10 bases short, with 26 bases between. Per germline, CDR1 KGHSH and CDR2 LQKENI. CDR3 loop: CASPYYRVSMNAYTF. The CDR3 DNA is TGTGCCAGCCCATACTACAGGGTCTCCATGAACGCCTACACCTTC.

This clonotype was detected many times. A much more abundant neighbour one base away suggests this may be a read error. The rearrangement links TRBV2 to TRBJ1-4; D remains unclear. Germline V gene lookup returns CDR1 SNHLY and CDR2 FYNNEI. The CDR3 runs to 11 residues. CDR3 nucleotide sequence: TGTGCCAGCAATGGTGAAGAAAGACTGTTTTTT. As protein: CASNGEERLFF.

The chain couples TRBV20-1 to TRBJ1-2; D perhaps matches TRBD1 (6 bases). The CDR3 spans 12 residues. The V and J ends lost 3 bases and 2 bases respectively, with 7 bases between them. CDR1 is DFQATT, CDR2 SNEGSKA, per germline (reference sequence). The DNA of the CDR3 is TGCAGTGCTAGTAGGGGGAACTATGGCTACACCTTC. It is translated as CSASRGNYGYTF.

By proportion, this clonotype is medium-sized. This chain connects TRBV28 to TRBJ2-1; 10 nucleotides align to TRBD2. The CDR3 contains 15 residues. V lost 5 bases and J lost 6; bases outside the gene matches: 7. The germline V gene has CDR1 MDHEN and CDR2 SYDVKM. The CDR3 region is CASSIPGLASNEQFF. CDR3 DNA sequence: TGTGCCAGCAGTATCCCGGGACTAGCGTCCAATGAGCAGTTCTTC.

Turning to this clonotype: Since a much larger clone is just one base distant, this may be a read error. The J gene is TRBJ1-6, the V gene TRBV29-1; unclear D gene. V was clipped by 6 bases and J by 5 bases, with 8 bases between them. Germline values: CDR1 SQVTM, CDR2 ANQGSEA. The CDR3 extends over 12 amino acids. The CDR3 DNA reads TGCAGCGTGTCCGACAATAATTCACCCCTCCACTTT. Translation gives CSVSDNNSPLHF.

As regards this clonotype: One end of the junction is discordant with germline, which a read error may explain. The rearrangement joins TRBV28 to TRBJ2-5; 7 bases map to TRBD2. The CDR3 extends over 15 amino acids. Looked up from germline, CDR1 is MDHEN and CDR2 is SYDVKM. CDR3 in amino acids: CDSSSPGLLTETQYF. The CDR3 DNA sequence: TGTGACAGCAGTTCACCGGGACTACTAACAGAGACCCAGTACTTC.